This note documents a single T cell receptor (beta chain) sequence. V trimming: 5 bases; J trimming: 9 bases; junction bases outside the gene matches: 6. Germline values: CDR1 MNHEY, CDR2 SVGEGT. The CDR3 spans 13 residues. These data are taken from a study of blood T cell repertoires in COVID-19. About the research overall: The cDNA or gDNA used as material had been derived from T cells, B-cell-depleted T cells, or PBMCs.

Authors' data handling: Estimation of nucleated cell counts relied on the amplification of reference gene primers. Profiling relied on immunoSEQ multiplex PCR, and the TCRdb table lists in-frame clones only, not all of them. V, J and clone size were drawn from that table, and D and trimming were deduced from the DNA. The sample lists a few hundred thousand clones; 90% were seen once. The chain recombines TRBV6-2 or TRBV6-3 with TRBJ1-5; 8 bases align to TRBD1. Sequenced input: PBMCs or T cells enriched from blood (not recorded which). This receptor was taken from a man aged 30-40 years who had been exposed to COVID-19. For the CDR3, the DNA is TGTGCCAGCAGTAACAGGGGGGGAGGGCCCCAGCATTTT. It is translated as CASSNRGGGPQHF.